This entry lists 2 T cell receptor beta chains sequenced from one sample in a study of T cell changes during pregnancy in multiple sclerosis. TCRdb keeps only in-frame clones here, not all; method: immunoSEQ multiplex PCR. The sample holds about 57,000 clones, 93% seen once. Sequenced material: peripheral blood, taken after pregnancy. These receptors were taken from a female donor with multiple sclerosis, enrolled in a pregnancy study.

This chain connects TRBV5-1 to TRBJ2-1; TRBD2 matches at 12 bases. The CDR3 is 18 amino acids. The V segment lost 5 bases and the J segment 0 bases; nucleotides outside the gene matches: 9. In germline, CDR1 is SGHRS, CDR2 YFSETQ. CDR3 coding DNA: TGCGCCAGCAGAAACGGACTAGCGGGGTTAGGCTCCTACAATGAGCAGTTCTTC. This encodes CASRNGLAGLGSYNEQFF.

The chain combines TRBV7-2 with TRBJ2-2, with no clear D. Trimming took off 2 bases at V and 6 bases at J, with 19 bases between the two ends. This CDR3 has 17 residues. Germline V gene data show CDR1 as SGHTA and CDR2 as FQGNSA. This CDR3 reads CASSLSSQLFFPGELFF. The CDR3 nucleotides are TGTGCCAGCAGCTTAAGTTCCCAGTTGTTTTTCCCCGGGGAGCTGTTTTTT.